The sequence of this TCR beta chain was determined in a study of OX40 agonist ivuxolimab in advanced cancers. Study details: Partial responses were seen in three patients, one with hepatocellular carcinoma and two with cutaneous melanoma. General observations from the study: At doses 0.1 to 3.0 mg/kg, CD4+ and CD8+ clones expanded. No antigen was identified for the clonally expanded peripheral T cells.

In the case of this clone: Antigen unknown.

Sequencing was performed with immunoSEQ multiplex PCR; in TCRdb, only in-frame clones are kept and a portion is missing. This sample has 65,000 to 90,000 clones, with 84% found just once. The CDR3 consists of 16 residues. Germline values: CDR1 SGHDT, CDR2 YYEEEE. Trimming cost V 3 bases and J 7 bases, with 19 bases left between them. Systemic immunosuppression or a history of autoimmune disease excluded patients. This chain joins TRBV5-6 and TRBJ1-4; D might be TRBD1 (6 bases). This clonotype originated in an adult with an advanced solid tumor such as melanoma, head and neck, liver or kidney cancer. This specimen was CD4+ or CD8+ T cells sorted from blood, taken in a trial of the OX40 agonist ivuxolimab. The CDR3 DNA sequence: TGTGCCAGCAGCTCTCCGGACAGACTTCGGAGTGAAAAACTGTTTTTT. Amino acids: CASSSPDRLRSEKLFF.